A selection of T cell receptor beta chains follows, all from one sample in a study of lymphopenia after photon versus proton radiotherapy. The repertoire was sequenced with immunoSEQ multiplex PCR; TCRdb's copy has only in-frame clones and lacks some. The repertoire includes approximately 160,000 clones, around 85% of them detected once, and about 4.7% sits in the top ten. Sequenced material: peripheral blood, taken from a patient treated with photon-based radiotherapy. The receptors here all came from a man aged 45 to 65 with gastric cancer. Both conserved end residues are trimmed from each CDR3. Fields, in order: V gene, D gene, CDR3 protein. A D gene is named only where the DNA matches it firmly.

v_gene: TRBV10-3; d_gene: TRBD1; CDR3aa: AISEASGTGEETQY
v_gene: TRBV5-5; d_gene: TRBD1; CDR3aa: ASSSTGEGQPQH
v_gene: TRBV11-2; d_gene: .; CDR3aa: ASSLARDRGEQY
v_gene: TRBV7-8; d_gene: .; CDR3aa: ASSLEEGRLVEQY
v_gene: TRBV19; d_gene: TRBD1; CDR3aa: ASSIITGGASSIQY
v_gene: TRBV10-2; d_gene: .; CDR3aa: ASSESTVYEQY
v_gene: TRBV5-1; d_gene: TRBD2; CDR3aa: ASSASGPSTDTQY
v_gene: TRBV10-3; d_gene: .; CDR3aa: AISESTVVGEQY
v_gene: TRBV6-4; d_gene: .; CDR3aa: ASSDSFTGGTEAF
v_gene: TRBV20-1; d_gene: .; CDR3aa: SASTNNEQF
v_gene: TRBV5-4; d_gene: .; CDR3aa: ASRPRGAYYEQY
v_gene: TRBV5-4; d_gene: TRBD1; CDR3aa: ASSSPTGVYGYT
v_gene: TRBV19; d_gene: .; CDR3aa: ASSIGEQAGANVLT
v_gene: TRBV5-1; d_gene: .; CDR3aa: ASSLGADSSTDTQY
v_gene: TRBV18; d_gene: .; CDR3aa: ASSPLGYTNTGELF
v_gene: TRBV10-2; d_gene: .; CDR3aa: ASSEQGFVYGYT
v_gene: TRBV7-9; d_gene: .; CDR3aa: ASSKEGVNTGELF
v_gene: TRBV7-9; d_gene: TRBD2; CDR3aa: ASSSPTSRETQY
v_gene: TRBV29-1; d_gene: .; CDR3aa: SVEDLRDREAF
v_gene: TRBV5-1; d_gene: .; CDR3aa: ASKSDSDVQKGYT
v_gene: TRBV5-4; d_gene: .; CDR3aa: ASSLTQRQNTEAF
v_gene: TRBV7-9; d_gene: TRBD2; CDR3aa: ASSLAGTSGPF
v_gene: TRBV6-1; d_gene: .; CDR3aa: ASSEEQGLYGYT
v_gene: TRBV15; d_gene: TRBD2; CDR3aa: ATSSPPLLAGGASTDTQY
v_gene: TRBV5-1; d_gene: .; CDR3aa: ASSLDRVTYEQY
v_gene: TRBV15; d_gene: .; CDR3aa: ATSRDRARGNTIY
v_gene: TRBV6-5; d_gene: .; CDR3aa: ASETRNEAF
v_gene: TRBV5-1; d_gene: .; CDR3aa: ASSSEDASYEQY
v_gene: TRBV28; d_gene: .; CDR3aa: ASSLTGPGVDYGYT
v_gene: TRBV4-1; d_gene: TRBD2; CDR3aa: ASRGGLAGNYEQY